The rows below give T cell receptor beta chains drawn from one sample of a study of cytomegalovirus exposure and HLA in healthy donors. Measured with immunoSEQ multiplex PCR; TCRdb has only the in-frame clones, and not every one. This sample has 100,000 to 150,000 clones, with approximately 72% found just once. Sequenced input: PBMCs. These receptors came from a young man in good health and CMV-seronegative. The CDR3 runs from the conserved cysteine through the conserved F or W. D genes are given only for firm matches. The size of a clone is reported for some rows only, either as once, few or many, or as a class for expanded clones.

j_gene: TRBJ1-1; d_gene: .; abundance: few; v_gene: TRBV7-3; CDR3nt: TGTGCCAGCAGCTTTAGTGAGAACACTGAAGCTTTCTTT; CDR3aa: CASSFSENTEAFF
j_gene: TRBJ2-3; d_gene: .; abundance: .; v_gene: TRBV4-1; CDR3nt: TGCGCCCGCAGCCAAGGGCTAGAAGTTTTCACGGATACGCAGTATTTT; CDR3aa: CARSQGLEVFTDTQYF
j_gene: TRBJ2-7; d_gene: .; abundance: .; v_gene: TRBV5-5; CDR3nt: TGTGCCAGCAGCTTGGGACAGTACGAGCAGTACTTC; CDR3aa: CASSLGQYEQYF
j_gene: TRBJ2-3; d_gene: TRBD1; abundance: .; v_gene: TRBV7-2; CDR3nt: TGTGCCCGCAGCTTAGCGAGAACAGGGGGTCGACATACGCAGTATTTT; CDR3aa: CARSLARTGGRHTQYF
j_gene: TRBJ2-7; d_gene: .; abundance: .; v_gene: TRBV14; CDR3nt: TGTGCCAGCAGCCAAGGTAATCCGACAGTGACAGCCTACGAGCAGTACTTC; CDR3aa: CASSQGNPTVTAYEQYF
j_gene: TRBJ2-7; d_gene: .; abundance: .; v_gene: TRBV11-2; CDR3nt: TGTGCCAGCAGCGTTTACTACGAGCAGTACTTC; CDR3aa: CASSVYYEQYF
j_gene: TRBJ2-6; d_gene: TRBD2; abundance: few; v_gene: TRBV19; CDR3nt: TGTGCCAGTAGCGAAATAGCGGGGCCCTCGACTGGGGCCAACGTCCTGACTTTC; CDR3aa: CASSEIAGPSTGANVLTF
j_gene: TRBJ2-7; d_gene: TRBD1; abundance: .; v_gene: TRBV23-1; CDR3nt: TGCGCCAGCAGGAATGACAGGGCAGGGGAGCAGTACTTC; CDR3aa: CASRNDRAGEQYF
j_gene: TRBJ2-7; d_gene: TRBD1; abundance: .; v_gene: TRBV6-6; CDR3nt: TGTGCCAGCAGCCGAGGCAGGGGGCCCTACGAGCAGTACTTC; CDR3aa: CASSRGRGPYEQYF
j_gene: TRBJ2-1; d_gene: TRBD2; abundance: .; v_gene: TRBV10-2; CDR3nt: TGCGCCAGCAGTGGAGCGGGAGCCAGTGAGCAGTTCTTC; CDR3aa: CASSGAGASEQFF
j_gene: TRBJ1-1; d_gene: .; abundance: .; v_gene: TRBV6-5; CDR3nt: TGTGCCAGCAGTTACCTCGCGGACACTGAAGCTTTCTTT; CDR3aa: CASSYLADTEAFF
j_gene: TRBJ1-2; d_gene: .; abundance: .; v_gene: TRBV6-5; CDR3nt: TGTGCCAGCAGTCCCCGGGGAGGTGGCTATGGCTACACCTTC; CDR3aa: CASSPRGGGYGYTF